What follows describes a single T cell receptor (beta chain). What it recognizes is unknown. The PCR was carried out with 60 Vbeta primers and 13 Jbeta primers. Generated by immunoSEQ multiplex PCR, the TCRdb table keeps only in-frame clones and is missing some. The sample contains tens of thousands of clones, nearly 70% of which appear only once. This sample was taken from a study of cytomegalovirus exposure and HLA in healthy donors. Study context: Genetic ancestry analysis placed around four fifths of the 300 to 500 donors that were genotyped in the Caucasian-associated cluster.

Study findings and constraints: The study put 150 or so TCR beta chains on its list as cytomegalovirus-associated. Later on, an analysis showed TCR association rates differing by HLA locus, with DRB1 the most and HLA-C the fewest. Within a later analysis, the majority of CMV-associated TCR beta chains appeared HLA-restricted.

Germline V gene sequence: CDR1 MDHEN, CDR2 SYDVKM. The CDR3 consists of 14 residues. Unmatched junction bases numbered 10, after V lost 8 bases and J lost 3 bases. This clonotype was obtained from a woman aged 45-65 years in good health and CMV-seropositive. The sequenced sample was PBMCs. The genes are TRBV28 and TRBJ2-7; 7 bases line up with TRBD1. CDR3 in amino acids: CASQGSGQVYEQYF. The CDR3 region has the DNA TGTGCCAGCCAGGGGAGCGGACAGGTCTACGAGCAGTACTTC.